This T cell receptor (beta chain) was retrieved from a study of T cell responses to AZD1222 COVID-19 vaccine. Overall study findings and caveats: The study identified only a handful of AZD1222 recipients as seropositive at baseline. Most donors were white British, females outnumbered males, and clonal diversity was possibly underestimated.

As concerns this clone: The antigen is undetermined.

Both about-4-week and about-12-week second-dose recipients were combined. Libraries were prepared by immunoSEQ multiplex PCR; TCRdb keeps only in-frame clonotypes and omits some of them. The sample records 250,000 to 300,000 clones, almost 95% being singletons. The clonotype was recovered from an adult who received the AZD1222 COVID-19 vaccine. Material: peripheral blood, obtained 28 days after the second AZD1222 dose.

CDR3 protein: CASSILIGTGGSPLHF. CDR3 DNA sequence: TGTGCCAGCAGTATCCTCATTGGGACAGGGGGATCACCCCTCCACTTT. V gene TRBV28 combines with J gene TRBJ1-6; 11 nucleotides line up with TRBD1. Trimming removed 5 bases from V and 10 bases from J; junction bases left unmatched: 10. CDR3 length: 16 amino acids. Per germline, CDR1 MDHEN and CDR2 SYDVKM.